This TCR beta chain was captured in a study of CD8+CD57+ T cells in acquired aplastic anemia. Study in general: DNA from sorted CD4+ and CD8+ cells averaged around 3.5 ug. CD4+ reads averaged about 9.9 million in healthy donors. The study's findings and limits: Patient and control CD8+ Simpson's diversity was not significantly different. Patients and controls shared fewer than 30 CD8+ CDR3 sequences.

This CDR3 comprises 15 residues. Germline loops: CDR1 SNHLY, CDR2 FYNNEI. V was trimmed by 2 bases and J by 3 bases, leaving 14 bases between them. There are a few counts of this clonotype. Its target is not known. TCR beta VDJ and CDR3 profiling used genomic DNA as template. Using its own MiXCR run on the reads, TCRdb lists one record per CDR3 protein. The table records 190,000 or so distinct CDR3 sequences, over 55% of them present only once. Sequenced material: sorted CD4+, CD8+, or CD8+CD57+ T cells (not recorded which) from PBMCs. The V and J genes are TRBV2 and TRBJ2-7; D is perhaps TRBD1 (5 bases). The TCR sequence derives from a human donor in good health. The CDR3 DNA reads as TGTGCCAGCAGTGAAAGGGGTGGCTGGGACTACGAGCAGTACTTC. It is translated as CASSERGGWDYEQYF.